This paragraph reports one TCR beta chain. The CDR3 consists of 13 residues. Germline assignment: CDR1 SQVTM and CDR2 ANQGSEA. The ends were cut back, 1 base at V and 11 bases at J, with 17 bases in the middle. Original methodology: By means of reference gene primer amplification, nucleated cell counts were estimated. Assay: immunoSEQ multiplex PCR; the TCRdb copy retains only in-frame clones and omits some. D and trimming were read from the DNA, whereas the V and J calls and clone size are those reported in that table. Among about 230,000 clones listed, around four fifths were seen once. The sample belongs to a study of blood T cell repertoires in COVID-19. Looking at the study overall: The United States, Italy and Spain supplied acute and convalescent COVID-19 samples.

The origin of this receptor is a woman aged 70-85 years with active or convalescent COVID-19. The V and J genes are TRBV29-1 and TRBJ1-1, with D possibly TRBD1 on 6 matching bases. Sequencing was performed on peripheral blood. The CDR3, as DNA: TGCAGCGTTGAAGCAAATGAAGGGGGGGCGGCTTTCTTT. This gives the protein CSVEANEGGAAFF.